The rows below give T cell receptor beta chains drawn from one sample of a study of patients and donors after allogeneic stem cell transplantation. Using its own MiXCR run on the RT-PCR reads, TCRdb lists one record per CDR3 protein. This table has 900,000 to 1,000,000 distinct CDR3 sequences, more than 15% appearing once. The source material was blood, either unsorted or a sorted T cell fraction (not recorded which). All receptors come from a human donor who was either an allogeneic HSCT recipient or a stem cell or donor lymphocyte infusion donor (not recorded which). It is not recorded whose cells these are; they may come from a transplant donor. Both conserved end residues are part of each CDR3. A D gene is named only where the DNA matches it firmly. Where a row states a size, it is once, few, many or the class of an expanded clone; other rows omit it.

D gene,clone size,V gene,J gene,CDR3 protein,CDR3 DNA
TRBD2,NA,TRBV2,TRBJ2-3,CATGLAGADTQYF,TGTGCCACCGGCCTAGCGGGAGCAGATACGCAGTATTTT
TRBD1,many,TRBV7-9,TRBJ2-2,CASSAQGSGELFF,TGCGCCAGCAGCGCACAGGGGTCCGGGGAGCTGTTTTTT
NA,few,TRBV9,TRBJ1-1,CASSPRPKLTEAFF,TGTGCCAGCAGCCCAAGACCGAAACTCACTGAAGCTTTCTTT
NA,NA,TRBV7-2,TRBJ2-7,CASSLEGSGPYEQYF,TGTGCCAGCAGCTTAGAAGGTTCAGGGCCCTACGAGCAGTACTTC
NA,many,TRBV7-2,TRBJ1-6,CASSLGYSPLHF,TGTGCCAGCAGCTTAGGATATTCACCCCTCCACTTT
TRBD1,NA,TRBV29-1,TRBJ2-7,CSVAGTGDYEQYF,TGCAGCGTAGCCGGGACAGGGGACTACGAGCAGTACTTC
NA,NA,TRBV15,TRBJ2-5,CATSREVGLAETQYF,TGTGCCACCAGCAGAGAGGTGGGGCTAGCGGAGACCCAGTACTTC
NA,few,TRBV9,TRBJ2-3,CASSPPDPGITDTQYF,TGTGCCAGCAGCCCTCCCGATCCAGGTATCACAGATACGCAGTATTTT
NA,NA,TRBV30,TRBJ1-2,CAWSVLTGNHYGYTF,TGTGCCTGGAGTGTACTAACAGGGAATCACTATGGCTACACCTTC
TRBD2,NA,TRBV5-1,TRBJ2-5,CATGTSGTLETQYF,TGCGCCACCGGGACTAGCGGGACGTTGGAGACCCAGTACTTC
TRBD2,NA,TRBV7-2,TRBJ2-3,CASSSLGGGVTDTQYF,TGTGCCAGCAGCTCCTTGGGCGGGGGGGTCACAGATACGCAGTATTTT
TRBD1,NA,TRBV7-9,TRBJ2-1,CASSYSGQSNEQFF,TGTGCCAGCAGCTACTCGGGACAGTCCAATGAGCAGTTCTTC
NA,NA,TRBV2,TRBJ1-2,CASRRGGVGYGYTF,TGTGCCAGCAGACGTGGAGGTGTCGGGTATGGCTACACCTTC
NA,NA,TRBV9,TRBJ2-1,CASSVGTTMNEQFF,TGTGCCAGCAGCGTAGGGACTACCATGAATGAGCAGTTCTTC
NA,few,TRBV6-1,TRBJ2-5,CASSQVLRETQYF,TGTGCCAGCAGTCAGGTATTGCGAGAGACCCAGTACTTC
TRBD2,NA,TRBV20-1,TRBJ2-3,CSAFLAGKPDTQYF,TGCAGTGCTTTTCTAGCGGGAAAACCAGATACGCAGTATTTT
NA,NA,TRBV27,TRBJ2-1,CASTTTPSPYNEQFF,TGTGCCAGCACCACAACCCCTTCTCCTTACAATGAGCAGTTCTTC
NA,many,TRBV29-1,TRBJ1-1,CSVEGTLRGEAFF,TGCAGCGTTGAAGGGACTCTGAGGGGTGAAGCTTTCTTT
NA,once,TRBV9,TRBJ2-7,CASSVVAGFNEQYF,TGTGCCAGCAGCGTAGTAGCAGGGTTCAACGAGCAGTACTTC
TRBD1,few,TRBV20-1,TRBJ1-2,CSASVQGARGYTF,TGCAGTGCTAGCGTACAGGGGGCGCGTGGCTACACCTTC
NA,few,TRBV6-1,TRBJ1-2,CASSPTGLTSYGYTF,TGTGCCAGCAGCCCTACAGGGCTCACTAGCTATGGCTACACCTTC
TRBD1,many,TRBV5-1,TRBJ2-1,CASSAGQGYNEQFF,TGCGCCAGCAGCGCGGGACAGGGCTACAATGAGCAGTTCTTC
TRBD1,few,TRBV9,TRBJ2-5,CASSVEVGQGQETQYF,TGTGCCAGCAGCGTAGAGGTGGGACAGGGCCAAGAGACCCAGTACTTC
NA,once,TRBV18,TRBJ1-2,CASSPGREHTNYGYTF,TGTGCCAGCTCACCCGGCAGGGAACATACTAACTATGGCTACACCTTC
TRBD1,NA,TRBV5-6,TRBJ1-2,CASSSDREDSF,TGTGCCAGCAGCTCTGACAGGGAAGATTCCTTC
TRBD2,NA,TRBV20-1,TRBJ2-2,CSGGLPNTGELFF,TGCAGTGGGGGACTACCGAACACCGGGGAGCTGTTTTTT
TRBD1,NA,TRBV9,TRBJ1-6,CASSDTGVPNSPLHF,TGTGCCAGCAGCGACACAGGGGTACCTAATTCACCCCTCCACTTT
NA,few,TRBV3-1,TRBJ2-3,CASSQAKDADTQYF,TGTGCCAGCAGCCAAGCAAAGGACGCAGATACGCAGTATTTT
NA,NA,TRBV6-5,TRBJ2-1,CASSYSDGGGNEQFF,TGTGCCAGCAGTTACTCAGATGGAGGGGGCAATGAGCAGTTCTTC
TRBD2,NA,TRBV11-3,TRBJ2-5,CASSLGHSGRNGETQYF,TGTGCCAGCAGCTTAGGCCATAGCGGGAGGAATGGAGAGACCCAGTACTTC
NA,few,TRBV29-1,TRBJ2-7,CSVELEGMFYEQYF,TGCAGCGTTGAACTAGAGGGGATGTTCTACGAGCAGTACTTC
TRBD2,NA,TRBV4-3,TRBJ2-3,CASSQVVAGDVGTQYF,TGCGCCAGCAGCCAAGTAGTAGCGGGGGACGTGGGGACGCAGTATTTT
TRBD1,many,TRBV12-3/TRBV12-4,TRBJ1-1,CASSLALGGAGGTEAFF,TGTGCCAGCAGTTTAGCGCTTGGGGGAGCAGGGGGCACTGAAGCTTTCTTT
NA,NA,TRBV5-1,TRBJ1-2,CASSFGIGYTF,TGCGCCAGCAGCTTTGGGATTGGCTACACCTTC
NA,few,TRBV10-3,TRBJ2-2,CAISESSVSELFF,TGTGCCATCAGTGAGTCATCAGTTTCGGAGCTGTTTTTT
NA,few,TRBV4-1,TRBJ1-6,CASSQGGHSYNSPLHF,TGCGCCAGCAGCCAAGGGGGCCACAGTTATAATTCACCCCTCCACTTT
NA,few,TRBV20-1,TRBJ2-3,CSARDGPRDTQYF,TGCAGTGCTAGAGATGGACCGAGAGATACGCAGTATTTT
NA,NA,TRBV2,TRBJ2-7,CANAGGGSSYEQYF,TGTGCCAACGCCGGGGGAGGAAGCTCCTACGAGCAGTACTTC
TRBD1,NA,TRBV5-1,TRBJ1-2,CASSREGQGYGYTF,TGCGCCAGCAGCCGAGAGGGACAGGGCTATGGCTACACCTTC
NA,NA,TRBV14,TRBJ2-5,CASSQGTEETQYF,TGTGCCAGCAGCCAAGGGACAGAAGAGACCCAGTACTTC
NA,NA,TRBV28,TRBJ2-6,CGTCGANVLTF,TGTGGTACGTGTGGGGCCAACGTCCTGACTTTC
NA,NA,TRBV15,TRBJ1-5,CATSADRYSNQPQHF,TGTGCCACCAGCGCCGACAGGTATAGCAATCAGCCCCAGCATTTT
TRBD1,NA,TRBV6-1,TRBJ2-5,CASWSGQGETQYF,TGTGCCAGCTGGAGCGGACAGGGAGAGACCCAGTACTTC
TRBD2,many,TRBV20-1,TRBJ2-5,CSAMQTSGVTWTQYF,TGCAGTGCTATGCAGACTAGCGGGGTTACATGGACCCAGTACTTC
NA,NA,TRBV12-3/TRBV12-4,TRBJ1-1,CASSMLEAFF,TGTGCCAGCAGTATGCTCGAAGCTTTCTTT
NA,NA,TRBV10-3,TRBJ1-1,CAISERGSYTEAFF,TGTGCCATCAGTGAGAGGGGGTCCTACACTGAAGCTTTCTTT
TRBD1,NA,TRBV4-2,TRBJ1-2,CASSQGTGDYGYTF,TGTGCCAGCAGCCAGGGGACAGGGGACTATGGCTACACCTTC
NA,few,TRBV6-6,TRBJ2-7,CASSYLKSYEQYF,TGTGCCAGCAGTTATCTGAAGAGCTACGAGCAGTACTTC
NA,NA,TRBV18,TRBJ2-7,CASSPLTVGSEQYF,TGTGCCAGCTCACCACTTACAGTAGGAAGCGAGCAGTACTTC
TRBD2,NA,TRBV2,TRBJ2-7,CASSEWAVAGSSEQYF,TGTGCCAGCAGTGAATGGGCGGTAGCGGGATCAAGTGAGCAGTACTTC
TRBD2,few,TRBV7-8,TRBJ2-2,CASSLSGLANTGELFF,TGTGCCAGCAGCCTTTCGGGACTAGCCAACACCGGGGAGCTGTTTTTT
NA,NA,TRBV20-1,TRBJ2-5,CSARNPPVETQYF,TGCAGTGCTAGAAATCCCCCTGTGGAGACCCAGTACTTC
NA,NA,TRBV6-2/TRBV6-3,TRBJ2-5,CASSRGGPQETQYF,TGTGCCAGCAGTAGGGGGGGGCCCCAAGAGACCCAGTACTTC
TRBD2,few,TRBV9,TRBJ2-1,CASSASIAGGADEQFF,TGTGCCAGCAGCGCCTCAATAGCGGGAGGGGCAGATGAGCAGTTCTTC
NA,few,TRBV6-1,TRBJ2-1,CASSVDSPREQFF,TGTGCCAGCAGTGTGGACTCCCCGCGGGAGCAGTTCTTC
NA,NA,TRBV19,TRBJ2-6,CASTHRIHGANVLTF,TGTGCCAGTACCCACCGGATCCACGGGGCCAACGTCCTGACTTTC
NA,NA,TRBV7-2,TRBJ2-5,CASSSRFSRQETQYF,TGTGCCAGCAGCTCCAGGTTCTCACGCCAAGAGACCCAGTACTTC
NA,NA,TRBV10-3,TRBJ2-3,CAIRYGGQLTDTQYF,TGTGCCATCAGATATGGAGGACAGCTCACAGATACGCAGTATTTT